Below are 18 T cell receptor beta chains sequenced from a single sample in a study of T cell changes during pregnancy in multiple sclerosis. Here immunoSEQ multiplex PCR was the method, and the copy in TCRdb shows in-frame clones only, minus some. The top ten clones hold 3.3% of a sample with some 64,000 clones, roughly nine tenths of them seen once. The sequencing here drew on peripheral blood, taken in the first trimester of pregnancy. These receptors all come from a female donor in good health, enrolled as a control in a pregnancy study.

V gene TRBV30 combines with J gene TRBJ2-3; TRBD1 might be the D (5 bases). The CDR3 loop spans 13 amino acids. Germline V gene lookup returns CDR1 GTSNPN and CDR2 SVGIG (reference sequence). Trimming removed 7 bases from V and 3 bases from J, with 14 bases in between. The CDR3: CAYSRVETDTQYF. DNA of the CDR3: TGTGCCTACTCCAGGGTAGAAACAGATACGCAGTATTTT.

For the CDR3, the DNA is TGTGCCAGTAGTATATATTGGGACAGCTCCTACGAGCAGTACTTC. Translating it yields CASSIYWDSSYEQYF. The chain recombines TRBV19 with TRBJ2-7; 7 nucleotides match TRBD1. Germline-derived CDR1 and CDR2 are LNHDA and SQIVND (reference sequence). The CDR3 has 15 residues. V lost 2 bases and J lost 0; bases outside the gene matches: 4. Looking up the rest from reference TRBV19 and TRBJ2-7 gives the full variable domain: DGGITQSPKYLFRKEGQNVTLSCEQNLNHDAMYWYRQDPGQGLRLIYYSQIVNDFQKGDIAEGYSVSREKKESFPLTVTSAQKNPTAFYLCASSIYWDSSYEQYFGPGTRLTVT.

This clone was observed a single time. The CDR3 nucleotides are TGCAGCGTTGAAGCGGGACAGGCTGAAGCTTTCTTT. Translated: CSVEAGQAEAFF. V is TRBV29-1 and J is TRBJ1-1; 8 nucleotides match TRBD1. CDR1 SQVTM and CDR2 ANQGSEA come from the germline V gene. This CDR3 has 12 amino acids. The trim removed 1 base at V and 6 bases at J, leaving 1 base unmatched.

This sequence joins TRBV9 and TRBJ1-2; TRBD1 matches at 9 bases. The CDR3 is 16 amino acids. V dropped 3 bases and J dropped 3; count of bases not matched to a gene: 9. CDR1 and CDR2 (germline): SGDLS, YYNGEE. DNA of the CDR3: TGTGCCAGCAGCGCCCCCCGGGACAGGGATTACTATGGCTACACCTTC. Translated, it gives CASSAPRDRDYYGYTF. Filled out from reference TRBV9 and TRBJ1-2, the complete variable domain reads DSGVTQTPKHLITATGQRVTLRCSPRSGDLSVYWYQQSLDQGLQFLIQYYNGEERAKGNILERFSAQQFPDLHSELNLSSLELGDSALYFCASSAPRDRDYYGYTFGSGTRLTVV.

This rearrangement joins TRBV9 to TRBJ2-1; TRBD2 aligns across 8 bases. This CDR3 has 15 residues. Germline CDR1 and CDR2: SGDLS and YYNGEE. The J segment lost 4 bases and the V segment lost 3 bases, leaving 6 bases of the junction unmatched. The CDR3 coding sequence is TGTGCCAGCAGCGGAATAGCGGGAAGATACAATGAGCAGTTCTTC. It codes for CASSGIAGRYNEQFF.

V gene TRBV11-2 combines with J gene TRBJ1-1; D possibly corresponds to TRBD1 (5 bases). The germline gives CDR1 SGHAT, CDR2 FQNNGV. Trimming took 4 bases from V and 4 from J, leaving 16 bases between them. The CDR3 is 15 residues long. CDR3 protein: CASSSRGESGTEAFF. CDR3 nucleotide sequence: TGTGCCAGCAGCTCCCGGGGGGAGAGCGGCACTGAAGCTTTCTTT. Together with reference TRBV11-2 and TRBJ1-1, the CDR3 gives the full variable domain: EAGVAQSPRYKIIEKRQSVAFWCNPISGHATLYWYQQILGQGPKLLIQFQNNGVVDDSQLPKDRFSAERLKGVDSTLKIQPAKLEDSAVYLCASSSRGESGTEAFFGQGTRLTVV.

The rearrangement links TRBV7-2 to TRBJ1-2; D gene uncertain. This CDR3 comprises 14 residues. Germline CDR1 SGHTA, CDR2 FQGNSA. The V and J ends lost 7 bases and 4 bases respectively, with 16 bases between them. CDR3 sequence reads: CASTLGVDVYGYTF. The DNA for the CDR3 is TGTGCCAGCACCCTCGGGGTGGACGTCTATGGCTACACCTTC.

The rearrangement links TRBV9 to TRBJ2-3; 8 nucleotides match TRBD2. The CDR3 has 14 amino acids. Germline CDR1 SGDLS, CDR2 YYNGEE. Unmatched junction bases numbered 2, after V lost 4 bases and J lost 1 base. CDR3 amino acids: CASSSGGGTDTQYF. In nucleotides, the CDR3 is TGTGCCAGCAGCTCCGGGGGGGGCACAGATACGCAGTATTTT. Looking up the rest from reference TRBV9 and TRBJ2-3 gives the full variable domain: DSGVTQTPKHLITATGQRVTLRCSPRSGDLSVYWYQQSLDQGLQFLIQYYNGEERAKGNILERFSAQQFPDLHSELNLSSLELGDSALYFCASSSGGGTDTQYFGPGTRLTVL.

The chain employs TRBV5-1 and TRBJ1-1; 10 bases map to TRBD1. The trim removed 3 bases at V and 1 base at J, leaving 3 bases unmatched. Germline V gene sequence: CDR1 SGHRS, CDR2 YFSETQ. This CDR3 is 15 amino acids long. The CDR3 sequence: CASSSGTGENTEAFF. CDR3 in DNA: TGCGCCAGCAGCTCCGGGACAGGGGAGAACACTGAAGCTTTCTTT.

The V gene is TRBV14, the J gene TRBJ2-1; D is perhaps TRBD2 (6 bases). The CDR3 totals 13 residues. Trimming took 3 bases from V and 12 from J, leaving 15 bases between them. In germline, CDR1 is SGHDN, CDR2 FVKESK. The CDR3 reads CASSQAGSGGQFF. The CDR3 DNA sequence: TGTGCCAGCAGCCAGGCAGGTTCCGGGGGGCAGTTCTTC.

The rearrangement links TRBV14 to TRBJ1-3; D gene uncertain. V was shortened by 1 base and J by 4 bases, with 8 bases between the two germline ends. CDR3 length equals 14 residues. The V gene's germline CDR1 is SGHDN and CDR2 FVKESK. CDR3 sequence (DNA): TGTGCCAGCAGCCAAGCCAGGAAAGGAAACACCATATATTTT. This sequence encodes CASSQARKGNTIYF.

The rearrangement joins TRBV4-3 to TRBJ2-3; D remains ambiguous. V was clipped by 5 bases and J by 9 bases, with 9 bases between them. CDR1 is LGHNA, CDR2 YSLEER, per germline. CDR3 length: 11 amino acids. The CDR3 protein is CASSKGTTQYF. The CDR3, as DNA: TGCGCCAGCAGCAAAGGTACAACGCAGTATTTT.

The chain recombines TRBV5-6 with TRBJ1-2, with D perhaps matching TRBD1 (6 bases). Deletions cut 4 bases from V and 5 bases from J, with 12 bases between. Germline V CDR1 and CDR2: SGHDT, YYEEEE. CDR3 length: 13 amino acids. The CDR3 region is CASSRIQGYGYTF. The CDR3 DNA reads TGTGCCAGCAGCCGTATACAGGGATATGGCTACACCTTC.

CDR3 DNA sequence: TGTGCCATCAGTGAATTCCTCCCGGGATACTCTGGAAACACCATATATTTT. Encoded protein: CAISEFLPGYSGNTIYF. The V gene is TRBV10-3, the J gene TRBJ1-3; no clear D gene. The germline V gene encodes CDR1 ENHRY and CDR2 SYGVKD. The germline V and J ends were trimmed by 3 bases and 0 bases, with 15 bases remaining between them. CDR3 size: 17 residues.

V usage is TRBV11-2 and J usage is TRBJ1-2, with D unresolved. V was pared by 1 base and J by 2 bases, with 8 bases between. Germline loops: CDR1 SGHAT, CDR2 FQNNGV. The CDR3 runs to 14 residues. CDR3 region: CASSLGSGNYGYTF. The CDR3 DNA sequence: TGTGCCAGCAGCTTAGGGAGCGGAAACTATGGCTACACCTTC.

The CDR3 reads CASSIGQSTDTQYF. The CDR3 bases are TGTGCCAGTAGTATAGGTCAGAGCACAGATACGCAGTATTTT. The gene calls are TRBV19 and TRBJ2-3; D ambiguous. V gave up 1 base and J gave up 0 bases, with 5 bases separating them. CDR1 and CDR2 (germline): LNHDA, SQIVND (reference sequence). CDR3 size: 14 residues.

The chain carries TRBV29-1 and TRBJ2-1, with 12 bases fitting TRBD2. The CDR3 runs to 18 residues. In germline, CDR1 is SQVTM, CDR2 ANQGSEA. With V trimmed by 4 bases and J by 0 bases, 10 bases remained unmatched. This CDR3 is CSVGTSGGPARSYNEQFF. CDR3 nucleotide sequence: TGCAGCGTTGGAACTAGCGGGGGGCCCGCCCGCTCCTACAATGAGCAGTTCTTC.

A single count supports this clone. V gene TRBV27 combines with J gene TRBJ2-7; TRBD1 matches 8 bases. The V gene's germline CDR1 is MNHEY and CDR2 SMNVEV (reference sequence). V lost 11 bases and J lost 4; bases outside the gene matches: 7. CDR3 size: 12 residues. The CDR3 sequence: CASGTGGYEQYF. The CDR3 bases are TGTGCCTCCGGGACAGGCGGATACGAGCAGTACTTC.